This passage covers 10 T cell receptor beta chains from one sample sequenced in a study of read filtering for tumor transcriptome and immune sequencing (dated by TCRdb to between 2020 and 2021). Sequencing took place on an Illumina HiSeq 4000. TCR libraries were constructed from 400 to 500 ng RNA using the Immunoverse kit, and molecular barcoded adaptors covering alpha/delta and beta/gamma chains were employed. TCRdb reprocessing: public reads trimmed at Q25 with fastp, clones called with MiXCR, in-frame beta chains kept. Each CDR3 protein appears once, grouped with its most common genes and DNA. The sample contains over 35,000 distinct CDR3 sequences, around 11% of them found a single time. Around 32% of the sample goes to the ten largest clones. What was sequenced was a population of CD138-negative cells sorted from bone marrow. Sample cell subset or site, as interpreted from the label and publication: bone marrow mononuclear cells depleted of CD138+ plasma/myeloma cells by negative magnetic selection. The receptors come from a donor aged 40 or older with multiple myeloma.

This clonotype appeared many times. CDR3 in DNA: TGCGCCAGCAGCATAAGGGTAGGGGATCAGCCCCAGCATTTT. It is translated as CASSIRVGDQPQHF. This sequence joins TRBV5-1 and TRBJ1-5; D possibly corresponds to TRBD1 (5 bases). Germline V lookup: CDR1 SGHRS, CDR2 YFSETQ. The CDR3 totals 14 residues. V lost 4 bases, J lost 5 bases, and 13 bases lay in between.

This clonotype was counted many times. CDR3 coding DNA: TGTGCCAGCAGCTTGGGGGCGGGCCTGAATCAGCCCCAGCATTTT. Translated, it gives CASSLGAGLNQPQHF. The chain is built from TRBV5-6 and TRBJ1-5; no clear D gene. The ends were cut back, 0 bases at V and 4 bases at J, with 11 bases in the middle. Germline V gene data show CDR1 as SGHDT and CDR2 as YYEEEE. This CDR3 spans 15 amino acids. The entire variable domain, with the rest obtained from reference TRBV5-6 and TRBJ1-5, is as follows: DAGVTQSPTHLIKTRGQQVTLRCSPKSGHDTVSWYQQALGQGPQFIFQYYEEEERQRGNFPDRFSGHQFPNYSSELNVNALLLGDSALYLCASSLGAGLNQPQHFGDGTRLSIL.

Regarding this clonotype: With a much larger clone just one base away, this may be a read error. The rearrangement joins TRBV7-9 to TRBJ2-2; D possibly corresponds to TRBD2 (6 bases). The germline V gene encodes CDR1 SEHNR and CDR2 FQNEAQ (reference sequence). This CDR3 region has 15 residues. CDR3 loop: CASSWRVVNTGGLFF. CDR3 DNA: TGTGCCAGCAGTTGGAGGGTGGTCAACACCGGGGGGCTGTTTTTT.

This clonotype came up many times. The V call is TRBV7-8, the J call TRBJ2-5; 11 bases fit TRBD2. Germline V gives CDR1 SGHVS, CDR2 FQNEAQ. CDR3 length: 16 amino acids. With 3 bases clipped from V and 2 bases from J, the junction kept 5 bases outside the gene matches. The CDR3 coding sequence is TGTGCCAGCAGCTTTCTGATAGCGGGGGGGCAAGAGACCCAGTACTTC. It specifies CASSFLIAGGQETQYF.

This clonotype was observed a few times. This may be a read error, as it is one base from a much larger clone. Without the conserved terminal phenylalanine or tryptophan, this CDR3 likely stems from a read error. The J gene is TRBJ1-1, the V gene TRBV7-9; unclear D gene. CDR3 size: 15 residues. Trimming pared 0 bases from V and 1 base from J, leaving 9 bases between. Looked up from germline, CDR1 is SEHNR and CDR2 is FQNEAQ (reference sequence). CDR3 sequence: CASSLAHLANTEAFL. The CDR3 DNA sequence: TGTGCCAGCAGCTTAGCACACCTAGCGAACACTGAAGCTTTCCTT.

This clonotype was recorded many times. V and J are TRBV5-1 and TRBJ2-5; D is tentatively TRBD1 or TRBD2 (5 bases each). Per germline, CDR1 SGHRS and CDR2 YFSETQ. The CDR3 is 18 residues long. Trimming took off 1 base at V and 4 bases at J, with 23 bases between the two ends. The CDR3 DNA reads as TGCGCCAGCAGCTTGAGGGTCACCTTGCAGGGAGATCGAGAGACCCAGTACTTC. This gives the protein CASSLRVTLQGDRETQYF.

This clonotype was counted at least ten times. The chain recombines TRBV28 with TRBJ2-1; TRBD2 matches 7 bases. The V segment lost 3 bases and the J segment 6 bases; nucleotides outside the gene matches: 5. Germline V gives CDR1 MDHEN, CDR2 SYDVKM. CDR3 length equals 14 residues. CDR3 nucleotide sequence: TGTGCCAGCAGTTTGGCCGGCGGGGGCAATGAGCAGTTCTTC. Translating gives CASSLAGGGNEQFF.

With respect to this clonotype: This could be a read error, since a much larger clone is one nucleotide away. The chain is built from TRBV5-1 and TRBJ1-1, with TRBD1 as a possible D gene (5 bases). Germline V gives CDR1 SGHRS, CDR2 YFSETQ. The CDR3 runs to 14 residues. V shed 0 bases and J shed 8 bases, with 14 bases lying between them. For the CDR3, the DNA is TGCGCCAGCAGCTTGGGACAGCCGGGGCCCGAAGCTTTCTTT. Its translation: CASSLGQPGPEAFF. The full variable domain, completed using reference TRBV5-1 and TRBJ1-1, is KAGVTQTPRYLIKTRGQQVTLSCSPISGHRSVSWYQQTPGQGLQFLFEYFSETQRNKGNFPGRFSGRQFSNSRSEMNVSTLELGDSALYLCASSLGQPGPEAFFGQGTRLTVV.

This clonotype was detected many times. The CDR3 region has the DNA TGCAGCGTTGACAGGCGGGGGAGCACAGATACGCAGTATTTT. Translation: CSVDRRGSTDTQYF. This chain links TRBV29-1 with TRBJ2-3; 7 bases are shared with TRBD2. J lost 0 bases, V lost 3 bases, and 3 bases had no gene match. Germline values: CDR1 SQVTM, CDR2 ANQGSEA. The CDR3 is 14 amino acids.

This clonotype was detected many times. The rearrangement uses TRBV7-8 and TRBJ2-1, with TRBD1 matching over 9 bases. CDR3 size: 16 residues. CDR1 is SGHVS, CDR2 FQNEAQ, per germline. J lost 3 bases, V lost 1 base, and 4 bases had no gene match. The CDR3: CASSLVVTGGYNEQFF. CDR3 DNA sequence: TGTGCCAGCAGCTTAGTGGTGACAGGGGGCTACAATGAGCAGTTCTTC.